The rows below give T cell receptor beta chains drawn from one sample of a study of technical replicates of blood from a few donors. Here immunoSEQ multiplex PCR was the method, and the copy in TCRdb shows in-frame clones only, minus some. The data show more than 90,000 clones, with 90% to 96% seen just once and over 0.2% held by the top ten. The sample comprised T cells isolated from PBMCs. The receptors stem from a human donor in good health. Each CDR3 is given with its conserved first and last residue. D genes are given only for firm matches. Clone size is stated in some rows and not others, as once, few, many or a class when expanded.

j_call clone_size v_call d_call cdr3_aa cdr3_nt
TRBJ2-5 once TRBV6-1 TRBD1 CASSLTGAQETQYF TGTGCCAGCAGTTTGACAGGGGCCCAAGAGACCCAGTACTTC
TRBJ1-2 . TRBV30 . CASFPSLLYGYTF TGTGCCTCTTTCCCGTCACTCCTCTATGGCTACACCTTC
TRBJ2-6 once TRBV21-1 . CASSKLTGTGGAFISGANVLTF TGTGCCAGCAGCAAACTAACCGGGACAGGGGGCGCCTTTATATCTGGGGCCAACGTCCTGACTTTC
TRBJ1-2 . TRBV4-2 . CASSWGVGTNYGYTF TGTGCCAGCAGCTGGGGGGTCGGAACGAACTATGGCTACACCTTC
TRBJ2-3 once TRBV6-5 TRBD1 CASSSQGARVDTQYF TGTGCCAGCAGCTCGCAGGGGGCGCGGGTAGATACGCAGTATTTT
TRBJ1-2 . TRBV18 . CASSPPGATIYGYTF TGTGCCAGCTCACCACCGGGAGCTACTATATATGGCTACACCTTC
TRBJ2-2 . TRBV5-5 TRBD2 CASSPSGRRLPGELFF TGTGCCAGCAGTCCGAGCGGGAGGAGGTTGCCCGGGGAGCTGTTTTTT
TRBJ2-1 . TRBV5-1 . CASSPQGTYNEQFF TGCGCCAGCAGCCCCCAGGGGACCTACAATGAGCAGTTCTTC
TRBJ2-1 . TRBV5-1 . CASSLALADYNEQFF TGCGCCAGCAGCTTGGCCCTAGCCGACTACAATGAGCAGTTCTTC
TRBJ2-7 once TRBV19 TRBD2 CASGLAGDYEQYF TGTGCCAGTGGACTAGCGGGGGACTACGAGCAGTACTTC
TRBJ2-5 . TRBV5-4 . CASSSGYQETQYF TGTGCCAGCAGCTCGGGGTACCAAGAGACCCAGTACTTC
TRBJ2-3 . TRBV7-2 . CASRLRGDSTDTQYF TGTGCCAGCAGGCTCAGGGGGGACAGCACAGATACGCAGTATTTT
TRBJ2-2 . TRBV11-1 TRBD2 CASSFTKGLAIGELFF TGTGCCAGCAGCTTCACTAAGGGACTAGCGATAGGGGAGCTGTTTTTT
TRBJ1-2 . TRBV18 . CASSPKDSRGYTF TGTGCCAGCTCACCGAAGGACAGCCGAGGCTACACCTTC
TRBJ1-6 . TRBV10-3 TRBD1 CAINGDRGNSPLHF TGTGCCATCAATGGGGACAGGGGTAATTCACCCCTCCACTTT
TRBJ1-5 . TRBV27 . CASNPLASNQPQHF TGTGCCAGCAACCCACTTGCTAGCAATCAGCCCCAGCATTTT
TRBJ1-2 . TRBV30 . CAWSQLGLYGYTF TGTGCCTGGAGCCAGCTGGGGCTGTATGGCTACACCTTC
TRBJ2-3 . TRBV7-8 . CASSLGPLAAPTDTQYF TGTGCCAGCAGCTTAGGACCTTTAGCTGCCCCCACAGATACGCAGTATTTT
TRBJ1-5 . TRBV6-6 . CASSSGVLQPQHF TGTGCCAGCTCTTCGGGGGTGCTTCAGCCCCAGCATTTT
TRBJ2-7 . TRBV11-2 TRBD1 CASSLARTGAHEQYF TGTGCCAGCAGCTTAGCCCGGACAGGGGCCCACGAGCAGTACTTC
TRBJ2-3 . TRBV5-1 TRBD1 CASSLQGDTQYF TGCGCCAGCAGCCTACAGGGGGATACGCAGTATTTT
TRBJ1-1 . TRBV5-1 . CASSSHDTGRSNTEAFF TGCGCCAGCAGCTCCCATGATACGGGGAGGTCGAACACTGAAGCTTTCTTT
TRBJ1-1 . TRBV2 . CASSDNAVTEAFF TGTGCCAGCAGTGATAACGCGGTAACTGAAGCTTTCTTT
TRBJ2-4 once TRBV7-8 TRBD1 CASSLGTGGVGLAKNIQYF TGTGCCAGCAGCTTAGGGACAGGGGGGGTAGGTCTAGCCAAAAACATTCAGTACTTC
TRBJ2-5 . TRBV4-1 TRBD2 CASSQYPGGGYLAGTETQYF TGCGCCAGCAGCCAATACCCTGGGGGGGGGTATCTAGCAGGAACGGAGACCCAGTACTTC
TRBJ1-2 . TRBV2 TRBD1 CASRKTGGASGYTF TGTGCCAGCAGAAAAACAGGGGGCGCGTCTGGCTACACCTTC
TRBJ2-3 . TRBV6-4 TRBD1 CASSEQGTDTQYF TGTGCCAGCAGTGAACAGGGGACAGATACGCAGTATTTT